This entry lists 25 T cell receptor beta chains sequenced from one sample in a study of monozygotic twins with inflammatory bowel disease (dated by TCRdb to between 2018 and 2020). The library was obtained by 5' RACE. Reads for this sample came from an Illumina HiSeq 2500. The reads underwent TCRdb reprocessing, giving one record for each CDR3 protein sequence and no DNA. The sample's clone listing holds 300,000 to 450,000 distinct CDR3 sequences. Approximately 2.4% of the sample rests with the top ten. The sample taken for sequencing was blood. The receptors were gathered from a human donor with ulcerative colitis or Crohn's disease, or a healthy co-twin of an affected twin (not recorded which).

The chain employs TRBV12-3 or TRBV12-4 and TRBJ1-5; as DNA is missing, the TRBD1 call by TCRdb cannot be tested. The CDR3 is 15 residues long. The CDR3 sequence: CASRGDRGRDQPQHF.

The chain uses TRBV29-1 and TRBJ2-4; TCRdb picks TRBD1, but there is no DNA to check that call. The CDR3 totals 17 residues. Per the germline V gene, CDR1 is SQVTM and CDR2 is ANQGSEA. The CDR3: CSVEDADRALAKNIQYF.

The chain combines TRBV19 with TRBJ1-1; the D call from TCRdb, TRBD1, cannot be confirmed without DNA. Germline V gives CDR1 LNHDA, CDR2 SQIVND (reference sequence). This CDR3 contains 16 residues. CDR3 residues: CASSIDRDRGNTEAFF.

The chain links TRBV5-1 to TRBJ2-7; the D gene TCRdb calls, TRBD1, cannot be checked with no DNA. This CDR3 region has 17 residues. Germline CDR1 is SGHRS and CDR2 is YFSETQ. The CDR3 spells CASSYPGTGKFSYEQYF.

The J gene is TRBJ1-2, the V gene TRBV18. The germline CDR1 and CDR2 sequences are KGHSH and LQKENI. The CDR3 is 15 residues long. The CDR3 loop reads CASSPRSQTNYGYTF. The full variable domain, rest sourced from reference TRBV18 and TRBJ1-2, is NAGVMQNPRHLVRRRGQEARLRCSPMKGHSHVYWYRQLPEEGLKFMVYLQKENIIDESGMPKERFSAEFPKEGPSILRIQQVVRGDSAAYFCASSPRSQTNYGYTFGSGTRLTVV.

The CDR3 loop is CASSDPDRGPRDTGELFF. The rearrangement links TRBV24-1 to TRBJ2-2; the D call of TRBD1 rests on TCRdb alone, since no DNA is present to check it. The CDR3 covers 18 residues. The germline gives CDR1 KGHDR, CDR2 SFDVKD.

This chain links TRBV27 with TRBJ2-7; the D gene TCRdb calls, TRBD2, cannot be checked with no DNA. The CDR3 totals 16 residues. The germline gives CDR1 MNHEY, CDR2 SMNVEV (reference sequence). The CDR3: CASSLSGGGRTYEQYF.

V usage is TRBV7-3 and J usage is TRBJ2-2. In germline, CDR1 is SGHTA, CDR2 FQGTGA. The CDR3 covers 13 residues. The CDR3 reads CASSLTGTGELFF.

This rearrangement joins TRBV24-1 to TRBJ2-2; the D call from TCRdb, TRBD1, cannot be confirmed without DNA. Germline V lookup: CDR1 KGHDR, CDR2 SFDVKD. This CDR3 is 15 amino acids long. The CDR3 sequence is CATSDLDSNTGELFF.

The rearrangement joins TRBV5-1 to TRBJ2-5; TCRdb lists TRBD2, though no DNA is available to test this call. Germline V CDR1 and CDR2: SGHRS, YFSETQ. The CDR3 totals 14 residues. The CDR3 sequence: CASSFGTAEETQYF.

This chain joins TRBV11-1 and TRBJ2-1; absent DNA, TCRdb's TRBD2 call cannot be checked. The CDR3 totals 18 residues. Germline assignment: CDR1 SGHAT and CDR2 FQDESV (reference sequence). The CDR3 loop reads CASSFHDGLAGGHNEQFF.

CDR3 amino acids: CASLGGNYIQYF. The chain has TRBV6-5 and TRBJ2-4; TCRdb selects TRBD2, and the lack of DNA leaves this call unchecked. The CDR3 spans 12 residues. CDR1 and CDR2 from the germline V gene are MNHEY and SVGAGI.

The genes are TRBV27 and TRBJ1-3; TCRdb names TRBD1, which stays unverified in the absence of DNA. From germline, CDR1 is MNHEY and CDR2 SMNVEV (reference sequence). This CDR3 has 16 amino acids. CDR3 region: CASSFSHGTGIDTIYF.

This chain joins TRBV15 and TRBJ2-6. Germline V gene sequence: CDR1 LNHNV, CDR2 YYDKDF (reference sequence). This CDR3 comprises 17 residues. This chain's CDR3 is CATSRGSGGSGANVLTF. The whole variable domain, remainder taken from reference TRBV15 and TRBJ2-6, is DAMVIQNPRYQVTQFGKPVTLSCSQTLNHNVMYWYQQKSSQAPKLLFHYYDKDFNNEADTPDNFQSRRPNTSFCFLDIRSPGLGDTAMYLCATSRGSGGSGANVLTFGAGSRLTVL.

The CDR3 sequence: CASSLPSGGSTDTQYF. This chain joins TRBV5-1 and TRBJ2-3; as DNA is missing, the TRBD1 call by TCRdb cannot be tested. Germline V CDR1 and CDR2: SGHRS, YFSETQ. This CDR3 has 16 amino acids.

This chain connects TRBV19 to TRBJ1-1. This CDR3 is 16 amino acids long. Germline V gene sequence: CDR1 LNHDA, CDR2 SQIVND (reference sequence). CDR3 sequence reads: CASSMSGRPVNTEAFF.

This rearrangement joins TRBV6-2 or TRBV6-3 to TRBJ2-1; TCRdb proposes TRBD1, but this gene call is untestable without DNA. There are 13 residues in the CDR3. Looked up from germline, CDR1 is MNHEY and CDR2 is SVGEGT. The CDR3 loop reads CASILSRGNEQFF.

V gene TRBV19 combines with J gene TRBJ1-1; TCRdb names TRBD1, which stays unverified in the absence of DNA. The CDR3 is 13 amino acids. Germline V gene data show CDR1 as LNHDA and CDR2 as SQIVND (reference sequence). This chain's CDR3 is CASTKGGLTEAFF.

The chain joins TRBV3-1 to TRBJ1-2; TCRdb's D gene call, TRBD1, goes unchecked for lack of DNA. Germline V gene sequence: CDR1 LGHDT, CDR2 YNNKEL (reference sequence). CDR3 length: 15 amino acids. The CDR3 protein is CASSHLGARGYGYTF.

V gene TRBV29-1 combines with J gene TRBJ1-2. The CDR3 consists of 13 residues. Per germline, CDR1 SQVTM and CDR2 ANQGSEA. This chain's CDR3 is CSVVGNSNYGYTF.

V usage is TRBV6-1 and J usage is TRBJ2-1; lacking DNA, the TRBD1 call made by TCRdb goes unchecked. Germline V gene sequence: CDR1 MNHNS, CDR2 SASEGT. The CDR3 is made up of 15 amino acids. CDR3 in amino acids: CASRKQGKAYNEQFF.

This rearrangement joins TRBV7-9 to TRBJ2-7; the TCRdb D gene call, TRBD2, has no DNA to confirm it. Per the germline V gene, CDR1 is SEHNR and CDR2 is FQNEAQ (reference sequence). The CDR3 loop spans 15 amino acids. The CDR3 sequence is CASSFGPASAWEQYF.

The rearrangement links TRBV9 to TRBJ2-7; TCRdb lists TRBD2, though no DNA is available to test this call. The CDR3 spans 15 residues. The germline V gene has CDR1 SGDLS and CDR2 YYNGEE. CDR3: CASSVYASGGNEQYF.

The chain combines TRBV4-3 with TRBJ2-1. The CDR3 length is 13 residues. From germline, CDR1 is LGHNA and CDR2 YSLEER. The CDR3 protein is CASSQSKGFEQFF.

This chain joins TRBV12-3 or TRBV12-4 and TRBJ2-7. The CDR3 is made up of 14 amino acids. CDR3: CASSLRPKNYEQYF.